This entry is about one TCR beta chain. Its antigen remains unidentified. Following RNA extraction, reverse transcription yielded cDNA that acted as the sequencing template. This table comes from immunoSEQ multiplex PCR, and its TCRdb copy is limited to in-frame clones, with some not included. The data contain about 120,000 clones, roughly 63% of them seen just once; the ten biggest clones take up roughly 30%. With 10 bases clipped from V and 3 bases from J, the junction kept 12 bases outside the gene matches. Germline lookup yields CDR1 MNHNS and CDR2 SASEGT. CDR3 length equals 15 residues. The entry originates in a study of CD8+ T cells in alopecia areata. Across the whole study: Patients in the treated group were given tofacitinib by mouth, 5 to 10 mg twice a day.

Treatment: oral pan-JAK inhibitor, 5-10 mg twice daily. The study's findings and limits: Sequence data from scalp samples additionally include resident alphabeta T cells of normal skin. It was observed that many expanded lesional clones persisted in scalp and blood during tofacitinib.

The clonotype comes from a human donor with alopecia areata. The sample consisted of CD8+ T cells sorted from blood, taken at week 4, from a patient treated with tofacitinib. The V gene is TRBV6-1, the J gene TRBJ1-1, with TRBD1 identical over 9 bases. The CDR3 DNA sequence: TGTGCCACTATCGGGACAGGGCTACGCTACACTGAAGCTTTCTTT. Its protein product is CATIGTGLRYTEAFF.